The T cell receptor beta chain described here comes from a study of cytomegalovirus exposure and HLA in healthy donors. Overall study context: Out of fewer than 400 genotyped donors, approximately 84% belonged to the Caucasian-associated ancestry cluster. The study's findings and limits: A later analysis linked 15,000 to 20,000 TCR beta sequences to HLA alleles at 0.05 false discovery rate.

Regarding this clone: What it recognizes is unknown.

Primers for the PCR totalled 60 Vbeta and 13 Jbeta. Using immunoSEQ multiplex PCR, the repertoire was profiled, and TCRdb retains in-frame clones only, with some absent. The sample lists 100,000 to 150,000 clones, over 75% occurring once. Germline V lookup: CDR1 SGHRS, CDR2 YFSETQ. V was clipped by 4 bases and J by 5 bases, with 12 bases between them. CDR3 length equals 14 residues. The sequenced sample consisted of PBMCs. The sequence derives from a male donor in good health and CMV-seropositive. This chain links TRBV5-1 with TRBJ2-2; D is ambiguous. The DNA for the CDR3 is TGCGCCAGCAGCAAAGACACGGAAACCGGGGAGCTGTTTTTT. Translated, it gives CASSKDTETGELFF.